The present T cell receptor (beta chain) was sequenced within a study of shared clonotypes between healthy human individuals. Trimming cost V 4 bases and J 3 bases; bases outside gene matches: 10. The germline V gene has CDR1 SGHTS and CDR2 YDEGEE. This CDR3 has 16 residues. Using immunoSEQ multiplex PCR, the repertoire was profiled, and TCRdb retains in-frame clones only, with some absent. The table includes a few million clones, 80% to 95% detected once. The TCR was taken from a man between 18 and 35 years old in good health. Some clones in this sample may be carry-over from other donors' samples. The chain joins TRBV5-8 to TRBJ1-5, with TRBD1 identical over 7 bases. Sample: naive CD4+ T cells from PBMCs. The subset denotes: CD45RA+ positively selected. Written as DNA, the CDR3 is TGTGCCAGCAGCCCGAGAGGGGGCCGGCCCAATCAGCCCCAGCATTTT. Its protein product is CASSPRGGRPNQPQHF.